This TCR beta chain was documented in a study of blood T cell repertoires in COVID-19. Study-wide context: Sites in the United States, Italy and Spain provided acute and convalescent COVID-19 samples. Nucleic acid was either cDNA or gDNA, and it came from T cells, B-cell-depleted T cells, or PBMCs.

This clone was recorded only once. The protocol was immunoSEQ multiplex PCR, while the TCRdb copy is restricted to in-frame clones and leaves out a portion. This table holds about 98,000 clones, about 87% found once. The TCR comes from a man in his forties or fifties with active or convalescent COVID-19. Sequencing used peripheral blood.

In nucleotides, the CDR3 is TGTGCCAGCAGCGTGACAGGGTATAACACCGGGGAGCTGTTTTTT. Its translation is CASSVTGYNTGELFF. The chain combines TRBV9 with TRBJ2-2; TRBD1 matches at 7 bases. J was trimmed by 2 bases and V by 2 bases; bases with no gene match: 3. The CDR3 is 15 amino acids. Germline V gives CDR1 SGDLS, CDR2 YYNGEE.